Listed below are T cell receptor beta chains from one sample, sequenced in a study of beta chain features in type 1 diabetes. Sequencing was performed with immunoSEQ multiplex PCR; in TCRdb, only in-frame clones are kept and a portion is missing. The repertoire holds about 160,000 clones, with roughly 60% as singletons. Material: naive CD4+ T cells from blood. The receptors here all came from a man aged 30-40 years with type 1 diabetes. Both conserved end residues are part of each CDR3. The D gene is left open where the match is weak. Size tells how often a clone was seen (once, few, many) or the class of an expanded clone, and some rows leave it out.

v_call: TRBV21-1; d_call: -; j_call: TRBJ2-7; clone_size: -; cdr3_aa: CASSKVRDRGLYEQYF; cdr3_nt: TGTGCCAGCAGCAAAGTTAGGGACAGGGGGCTCTACGAGCAGTACTTC
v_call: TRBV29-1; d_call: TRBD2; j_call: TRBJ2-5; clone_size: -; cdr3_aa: CSAPYGGQETQYF; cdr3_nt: TGCAGCGCACCGTACGGGGGGCAAGAGACCCAGTACTTC
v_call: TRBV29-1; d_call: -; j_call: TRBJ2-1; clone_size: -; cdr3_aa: CSVDSESSYNEQFF; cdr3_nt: TGCAGCGTTGATTCGGAGAGCTCCTACAATGAGCAGTTCTTC
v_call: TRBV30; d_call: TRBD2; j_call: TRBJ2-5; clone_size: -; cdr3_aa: CAWGLAAETQYF; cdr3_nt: TGTGCCTGGGGACTAGCAGCGGAGACCCAGTACTTC
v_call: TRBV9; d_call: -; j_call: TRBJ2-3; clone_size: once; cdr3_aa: CASSRDSDTQYF; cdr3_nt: TGTGCCAGCAGCCGGGACTCTGATACGCAGTATTTT
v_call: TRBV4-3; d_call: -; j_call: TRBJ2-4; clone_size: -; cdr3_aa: CASSQEPVAKNIQYF; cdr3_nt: TGCGCCAGCAGCCAAGAGCCGGTGGCCAAAAACATTCAGTACTTC
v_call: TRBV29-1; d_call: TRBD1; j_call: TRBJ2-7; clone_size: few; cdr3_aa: CSVARQGAFNEQYF; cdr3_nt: TGCAGCGTTGCTCGCCAGGGGGCTTTCAACGAGCAGTACTTC
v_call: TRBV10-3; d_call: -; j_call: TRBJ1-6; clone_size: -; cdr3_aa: CAISEESSQTLHF; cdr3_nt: TGTGCCATCAGTGAGGAGAGCTCTCAAACCCTCCACTTT
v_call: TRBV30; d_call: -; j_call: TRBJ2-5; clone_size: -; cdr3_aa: CAWRPGPGETQYF; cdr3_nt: TGTGCCTGGAGACCGGGGCCAGGGGAGACCCAGTACTTC
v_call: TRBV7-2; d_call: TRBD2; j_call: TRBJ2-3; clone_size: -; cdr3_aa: CASSFGLAGADTQYF; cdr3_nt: TGTGCCAGCAGCTTCGGACTAGCGGGGGCAGATACGCAGTATTTT
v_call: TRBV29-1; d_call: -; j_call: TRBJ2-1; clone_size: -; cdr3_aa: CSVEPRQGTYNEQFF; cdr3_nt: TGCAGCGTTGAACCCCGGCAGGGGACCTACAATGAGCAGTTCTTC
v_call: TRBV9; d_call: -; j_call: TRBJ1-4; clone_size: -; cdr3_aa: CASSDRTGSNEKLFF; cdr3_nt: TGTGCCAGCAGCGACCGCACAGGGTCTAATGAAAAACTGTTTTTT
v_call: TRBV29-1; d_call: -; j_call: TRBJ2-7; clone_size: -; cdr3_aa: CSVVSSSPEQYF; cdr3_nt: TGCAGCGTTGTGTCCTCCTCCCCCGAGCAGTACTTC
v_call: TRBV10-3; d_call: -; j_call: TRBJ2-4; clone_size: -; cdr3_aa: CAIASTENIQYF; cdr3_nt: TGTGCCATCGCCTCGACAGAAAACATTCAGTACTTC
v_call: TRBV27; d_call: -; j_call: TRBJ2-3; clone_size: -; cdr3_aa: CASKNWRAQYF; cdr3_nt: TGTGCCAGCAAAAACTGGAGGGCGCAGTATTTT
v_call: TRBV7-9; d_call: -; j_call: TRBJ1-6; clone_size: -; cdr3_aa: CASSLAQGYNSPLHF; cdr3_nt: TGTGCCAGCAGCTTAGCCCAGGGCTATAATTCACCCCTCCACTTT
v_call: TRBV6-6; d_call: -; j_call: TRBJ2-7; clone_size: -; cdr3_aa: CASSYSGGRVSYEQYF; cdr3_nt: TGTGCCAGCAGTTACTCGGGTGGCAGGGTATCCTACGAGCAGTACTTC
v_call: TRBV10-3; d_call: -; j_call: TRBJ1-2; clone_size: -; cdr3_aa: CAISESTFYYGYTF; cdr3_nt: TGTGCCATCAGTGAGTCGACCTTTTACTATGGCTACACCTTC
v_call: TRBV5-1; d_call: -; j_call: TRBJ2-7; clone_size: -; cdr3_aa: CASSSTGSEQYF; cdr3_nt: TGCGCCAGCAGCTCCACAGGGTCCGAGCAGTACTTC
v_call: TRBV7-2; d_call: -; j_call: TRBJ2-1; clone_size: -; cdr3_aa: CASSLAWGNEQFF; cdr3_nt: TGTGCCAGCAGCTTAGCGTGGGGGAATGAGCAGTTCTTC
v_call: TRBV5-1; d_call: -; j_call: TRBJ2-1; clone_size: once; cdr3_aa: CASSLIGRHHNEQFF; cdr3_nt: TGCGCCAGCAGCTTGATCGGCAGGCATCACAATGAGCAGTTCTTC
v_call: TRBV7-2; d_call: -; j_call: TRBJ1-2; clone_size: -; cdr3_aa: CASSLHRGYTF; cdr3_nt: TGTGCCAGCAGCTTACATCGGGGCTACACCTTC
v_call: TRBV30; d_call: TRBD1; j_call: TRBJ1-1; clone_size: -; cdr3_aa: CAWSEGQDTEAFF; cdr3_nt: TGTGCCTGGAGTGAAGGACAGGACACTGAAGCTTTCTTT
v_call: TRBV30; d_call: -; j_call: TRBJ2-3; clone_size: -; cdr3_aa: CAWRTSPGDTQYF; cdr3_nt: TGTGCCTGGAGGACTTCACCAGGCGATACGCAGTATTTT
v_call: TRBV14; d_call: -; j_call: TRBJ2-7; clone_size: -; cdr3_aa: CASSQGGVTRYEQYF; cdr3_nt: TGTGCCAGCAGCCAAGGAGGCGTCACCCGCTACGAGCAGTACTTC
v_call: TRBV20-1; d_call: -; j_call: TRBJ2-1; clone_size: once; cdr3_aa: CRVAYNEQFF; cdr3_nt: TGCAGGGTAGCCTACAATGAGCAGTTCTTC
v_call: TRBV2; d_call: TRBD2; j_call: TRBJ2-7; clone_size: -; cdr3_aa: CASTLAGNGEQYF; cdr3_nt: TGTGCCAGCACGCTAGCGGGGAATGGGGAGCAGTACTTC
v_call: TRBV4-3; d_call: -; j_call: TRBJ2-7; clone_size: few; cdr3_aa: CASSQGEGGYEQYF; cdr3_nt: TGCGCCAGCAGCCAAGGCGAGGGGGGATACGAGCAGTACTTC
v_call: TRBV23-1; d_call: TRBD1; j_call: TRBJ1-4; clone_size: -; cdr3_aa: CACPGQLNEKLFF; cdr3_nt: TGCGCCTGCCCGGGACAGCTTAATGAAAAACTGTTTTTT
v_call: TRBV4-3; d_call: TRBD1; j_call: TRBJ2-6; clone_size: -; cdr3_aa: CASSQWTGRTGANVLTF; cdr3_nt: TGCGCCAGCAGCCAATGGACAGGGCGGACTGGGGCCAACGTCCTGACTTTC
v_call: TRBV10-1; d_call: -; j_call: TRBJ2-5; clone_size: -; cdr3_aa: CASSESGGLETQYF; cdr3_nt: TGCGCCAGCAGTGAGTCCGGGGGTTTGGAGACCCAGTACTTC
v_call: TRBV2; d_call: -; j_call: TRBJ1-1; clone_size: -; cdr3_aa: CASSRFLMNTEAFF; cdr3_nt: TGTGCCAGCAGTAGGTTTCTGATGAACACTGAAGCTTTCTTT
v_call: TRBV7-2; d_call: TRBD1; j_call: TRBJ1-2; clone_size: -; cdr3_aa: CASSSSDRDVGYTF; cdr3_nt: TGTGCCAGCAGCTCCTCGGACAGGGATGTTGGCTACACCTTC
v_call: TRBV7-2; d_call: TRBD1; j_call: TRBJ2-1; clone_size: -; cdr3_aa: CASSLAGTGFINEQFF; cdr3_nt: TGTGCCAGCAGCCTAGCCGGGACAGGGTTCATCAATGAGCAGTTCTTC
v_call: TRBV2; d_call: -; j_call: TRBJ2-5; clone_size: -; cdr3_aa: CASRDGETQYF; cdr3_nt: TGTGCCAGCAGAGATGGCGAGACCCAGTACTTC
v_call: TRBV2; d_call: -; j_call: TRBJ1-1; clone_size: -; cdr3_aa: CASSLETVNTEAFF; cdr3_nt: TGTGCCAGCAGTCTGGAGACGGTGAACACTGAAGCTTTCTTT
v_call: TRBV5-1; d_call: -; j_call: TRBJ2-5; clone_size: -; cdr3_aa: CASSLDSAQETQYF; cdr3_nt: TGCGCCAGCAGCTTAGACAGCGCACAAGAGACCCAGTACTTC
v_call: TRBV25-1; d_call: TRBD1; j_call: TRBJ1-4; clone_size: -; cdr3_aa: CASSELGTAGEKLFF; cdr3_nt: TGTGCCAGCAGTGAATTAGGGACAGCAGGCGAAAAACTGTTTTTT
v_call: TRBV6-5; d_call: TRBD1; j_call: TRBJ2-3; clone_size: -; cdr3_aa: CASSRGQGRTDTQYF; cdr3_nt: TGTGCCAGCAGCCGGGGACAGGGACGCACAGATACGCAGTATTTT
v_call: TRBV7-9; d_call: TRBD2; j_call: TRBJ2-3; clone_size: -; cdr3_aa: CASSPGGGGADTQYF; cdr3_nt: TGTGCCAGCAGCCCAGGCGGCGGGGGTGCAGATACGCAGTATTTT
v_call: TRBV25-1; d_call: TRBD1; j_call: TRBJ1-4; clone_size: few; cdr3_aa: CASSDTGGGDEKLFF; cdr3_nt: TGTGCCAGCAGTGACACAGGGGGCGGCGATGAAAAACTGTTTTTT
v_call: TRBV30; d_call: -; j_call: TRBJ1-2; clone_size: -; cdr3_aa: CAWSVQNGYTF; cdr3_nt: TGTGCCTGGAGTGTGCAAAATGGCTACACCTTC
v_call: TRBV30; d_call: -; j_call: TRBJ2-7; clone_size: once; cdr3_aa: CAWSPTDSQGSYEQYF; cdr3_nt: TGTGCCTGGAGTCCCACCGACAGTCAGGGGTCCTACGAGCAGTACTTC
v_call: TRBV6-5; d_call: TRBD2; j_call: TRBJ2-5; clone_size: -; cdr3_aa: CASSRTSEETQYF; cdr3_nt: TGTGCCAGCAGTAGGACTAGCGAAGAGACCCAGTACTTC
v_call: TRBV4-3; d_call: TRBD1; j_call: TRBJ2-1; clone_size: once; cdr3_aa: CASSQSGTGYNEQFF; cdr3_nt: TGCGCCAGCAGCCAATCCGGGACAGGCTACAATGAGCAGTTCTTC
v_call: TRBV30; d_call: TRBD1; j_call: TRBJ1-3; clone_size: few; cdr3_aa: CAWSVLDRSSGNTIYF; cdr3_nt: TGTGCCTGGAGTGTACTGGACAGGAGCTCTGGAAACACCATATATTTT
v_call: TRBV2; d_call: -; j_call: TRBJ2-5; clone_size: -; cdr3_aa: CASSEKETQYF; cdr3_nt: TGTGCCAGCAGTGAAAAAGAGACCCAGTACTTC
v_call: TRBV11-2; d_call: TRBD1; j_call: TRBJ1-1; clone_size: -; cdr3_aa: CASSWRQGTEAFF; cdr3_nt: TGTGCCAGCAGCTGGCGACAGGGGACTGAAGCTTTCTTT
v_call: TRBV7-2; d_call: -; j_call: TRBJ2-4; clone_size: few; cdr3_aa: CASSLPGFLDIQYF; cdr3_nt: TGTGCCAGCAGCTTACCAGGATTCTTGGACATTCAGTACTTC
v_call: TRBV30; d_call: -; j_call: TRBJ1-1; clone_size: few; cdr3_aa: CASTVNTEAFF; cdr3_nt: TGTGCCTCGACGGTGAACACTGAAGCTTTCTTT
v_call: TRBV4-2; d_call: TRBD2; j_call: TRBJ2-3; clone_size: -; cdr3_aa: CASSPEFGRETQYF; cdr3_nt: TGTGCCAGCAGCCCCGAATTCGGGAGGGAAACGCAGTATTTT
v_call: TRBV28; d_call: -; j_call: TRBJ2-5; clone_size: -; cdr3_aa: CASSFRETQYF; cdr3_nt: TGTGCCAGCAGTTTTAGAGAGACCCAGTACTTC
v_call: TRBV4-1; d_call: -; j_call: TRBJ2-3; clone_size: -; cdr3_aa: CASSQGGLATDTQYF; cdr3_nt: TGCGCCAGCAGCCAGGGCGGACTCGCCACAGATACGCAGTATTTT
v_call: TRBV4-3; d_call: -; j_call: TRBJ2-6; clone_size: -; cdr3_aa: CASSQEDRSLSGANVLTF; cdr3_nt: TGCGCCAGCAGCCAAGAAGACAGGTCCCTCTCTGGGGCCAACGTCCTGACTTTC
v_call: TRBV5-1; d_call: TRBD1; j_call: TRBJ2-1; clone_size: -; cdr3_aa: CASREDRAVGNEQFF; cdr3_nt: TGCGCCAGCAGAGAAGACAGGGCCGTGGGGAATGAGCAGTTCTTC
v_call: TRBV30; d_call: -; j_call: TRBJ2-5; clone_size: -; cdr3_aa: CAGGGARTQYF; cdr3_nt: TGTGCCGGGGGTGGGGCCCGAACCCAGTACTTC
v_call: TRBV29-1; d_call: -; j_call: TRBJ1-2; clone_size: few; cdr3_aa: CSVDSGFYGYTF; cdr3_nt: TGCAGCGTTGACTCAGGGTTTTATGGCTACACCTTC
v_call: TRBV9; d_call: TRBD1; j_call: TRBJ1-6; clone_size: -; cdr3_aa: CASSAGQDDSPLHF; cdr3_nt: TGTGCCAGCAGCGCGGGACAGGATGATTCACCCCTCCACTTT
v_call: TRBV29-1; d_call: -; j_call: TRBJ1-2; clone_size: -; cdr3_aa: CSVPTTSYGYTF; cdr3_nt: TGCAGCGTACCGACAACCTCCTATGGCTACACCTTC